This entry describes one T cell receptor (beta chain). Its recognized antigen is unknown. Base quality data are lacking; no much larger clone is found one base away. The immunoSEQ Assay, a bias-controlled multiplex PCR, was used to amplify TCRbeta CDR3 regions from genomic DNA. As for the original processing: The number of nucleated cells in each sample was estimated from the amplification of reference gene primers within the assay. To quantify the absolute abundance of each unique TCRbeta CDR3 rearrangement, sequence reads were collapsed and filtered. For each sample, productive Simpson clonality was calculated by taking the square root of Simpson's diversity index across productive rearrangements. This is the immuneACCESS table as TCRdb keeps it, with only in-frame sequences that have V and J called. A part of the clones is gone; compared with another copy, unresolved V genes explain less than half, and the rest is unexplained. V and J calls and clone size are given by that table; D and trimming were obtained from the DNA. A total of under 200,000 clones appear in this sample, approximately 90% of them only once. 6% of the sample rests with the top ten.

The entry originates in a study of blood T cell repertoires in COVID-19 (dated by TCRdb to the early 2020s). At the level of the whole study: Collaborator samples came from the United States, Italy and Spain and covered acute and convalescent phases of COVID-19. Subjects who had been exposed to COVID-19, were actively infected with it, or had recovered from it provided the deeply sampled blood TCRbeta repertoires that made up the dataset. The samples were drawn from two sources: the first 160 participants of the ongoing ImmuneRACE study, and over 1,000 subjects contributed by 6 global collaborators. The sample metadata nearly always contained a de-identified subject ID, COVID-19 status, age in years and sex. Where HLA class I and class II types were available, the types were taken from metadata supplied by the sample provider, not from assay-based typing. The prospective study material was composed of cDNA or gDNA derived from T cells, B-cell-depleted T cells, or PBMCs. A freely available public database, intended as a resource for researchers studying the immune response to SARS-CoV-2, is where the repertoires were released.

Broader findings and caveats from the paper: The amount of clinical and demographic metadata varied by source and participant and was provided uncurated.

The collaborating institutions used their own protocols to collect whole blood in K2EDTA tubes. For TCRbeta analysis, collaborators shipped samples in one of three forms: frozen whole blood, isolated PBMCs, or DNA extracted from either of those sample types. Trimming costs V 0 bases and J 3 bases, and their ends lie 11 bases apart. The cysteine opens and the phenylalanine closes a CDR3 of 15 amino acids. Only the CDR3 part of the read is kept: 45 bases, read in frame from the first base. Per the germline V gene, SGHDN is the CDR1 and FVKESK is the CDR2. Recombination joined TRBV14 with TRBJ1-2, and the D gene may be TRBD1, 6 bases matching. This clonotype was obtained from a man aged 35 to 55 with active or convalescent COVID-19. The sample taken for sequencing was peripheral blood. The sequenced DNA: TGTGCCAGCAGCCAAGAGGTCAGGGGTTACTATGGCTACACCTTC. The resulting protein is CASSQEVRGYYGYTF.